This T cell receptor beta chain emerged from a study of blood T cell repertoires in COVID-19. The protocol was immunoSEQ multiplex PCR, while the TCRdb copy is restricted to in-frame clones and leaves out a portion. Found here are 250,000 to 300,000 clones, more than 85% of them singletons; the top ten hold less than 4%. The CDR3 runs 17 residues. Germline values: CDR1 SEHNR, CDR2 FQNEAQ (reference sequence). Between the trimmed V and J ends, which lost 0 bases and 4 bases, there was a span of 13 bases. This TCR was recovered from a man aged 18 to 30 with active or convalescent COVID-19. V usage is TRBV7-9 and J usage is TRBJ2-6; D is ambiguous. Sequencing input: peripheral blood. The CDR3 region is CASSLAVESWGANVLTF. The DNA for the CDR3 is TGTGCCAGCAGCTTAGCGGTAGAAAGTTGGGGGGCCAACGTCCTGACTTTC.